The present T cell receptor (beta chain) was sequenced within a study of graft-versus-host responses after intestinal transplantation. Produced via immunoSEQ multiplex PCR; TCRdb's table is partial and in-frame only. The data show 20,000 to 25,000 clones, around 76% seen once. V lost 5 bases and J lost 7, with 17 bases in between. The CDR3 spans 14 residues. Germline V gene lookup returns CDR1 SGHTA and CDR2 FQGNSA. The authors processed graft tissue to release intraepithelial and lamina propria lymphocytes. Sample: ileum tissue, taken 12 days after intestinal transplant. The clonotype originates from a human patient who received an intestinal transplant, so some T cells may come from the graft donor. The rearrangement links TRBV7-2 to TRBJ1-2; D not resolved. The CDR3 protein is CASSPTAGIGGYTF. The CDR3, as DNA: TGTGCCAGCAGCCCCACCGCGGGAATCGGTGGCTACACCTTC.